Listed here are 20 T cell receptor beta chains from one sample, sequenced in a study of blood T cell repertoires in COVID-19. Sequencing was performed with immunoSEQ multiplex PCR; in TCRdb, only in-frame clones are kept and a portion is missing. This sample carries approximately 270,000 clones, roughly 85% of them seen once, and the ten largest clones take 11%. Sequencing was performed on peripheral blood. All receptors derive from a woman in her sixties or seventies with acute or convalescent COVID-19.

The chain employs TRBV5-1 and TRBJ1-6; TRBD1 is a possible D gene (5 bases). With 2 bases removed from V and 7 bases from J, the gap between germline ends came to 10 bases. CDR3 length: 14 residues. Germline V gene lookup returns CDR1 SGHRS and CDR2 YFSETQ. This CDR3 is CASSFGGGNSPLHF. The CDR3 DNA sequence: TGCGCCAGCAGCTTTGGGGGAGGCAATTCACCCCTCCACTTT.

This chain connects TRBV6-5 to TRBJ1-2; 8 positions match TRBD1. This CDR3 comprises 15 residues. V shed 3 bases and J 6 bases; nucleotides not matched to a gene: 9. Germline V gene data show CDR1 as MNHEY and CDR2 as SVGAGI. CDR3 nucleotides: TGTGCCAGCAGTTATAATCAGGGGGCCGTGGATGGCTACACCTTC. It translates to CASSYNQGAVDGYTF.

V usage is TRBV4-2 and J usage is TRBJ2-3, with 8 positions matching TRBD2. Trimming removed 4 bases from V and 6 bases from J; junction bases left unmatched: 6. Germline CDR1 is LGHNA and CDR2 is YNFKEQ. This CDR3 comprises 14 residues. For the CDR3, the DNA is TGTGCCAGCAGCCCTGAGCGGGGGAGCGATACGCAGTATTTT. This sequence encodes CASSPERGSDTQYF.

The rearrangement uses TRBV10-2 and TRBJ2-7; tentative D call: TRBD2 (7 bases). The germline V and J ends were trimmed by 7 bases and 6 bases, with 16 bases remaining between them. Germline CDR1 is WSHSY and CDR2 is SAAADI. This CDR3 is 13 amino acids long. The CDR3 is CASIRSRGGEQYF. The CDR3 DNA reads as TGCGCCAGCATTCGGTCTAGGGGGGGCGAGCAGTACTTC.

The V call is TRBV5-1, the J call TRBJ2-2; D is uncertain. Trimming stripped 1 base from V and 4 bases from J, with 11 bases between. CDR3 length: 15 amino acids. The germline gives CDR1 SGHRS, CDR2 YFSETQ. This chain's CDR3 is CASSLSGSFTGELFF. The CDR3, as DNA: TGCGCCAGCAGCTTGTCCGGGTCTTTCACCGGGGAGCTGTTTTTT.

The V gene is TRBV25-1, the J gene TRBJ1-2; possibly TRBD1 for D (6 bases). The germline gives CDR1 MGHDK, CDR2 SYGVNS. Trimming took 6 bases from V and 2 from J, leaving 10 bases between them. The CDR3 runs 13 residues. The CDR3 reads CASSVGQNYGYTF. CDR3 nucleotides: TGTGCCAGCAGCGTAGGACAGAACTATGGCTACACCTTC.

The sample holds one count of this clone. The gene calls are TRBV3-1 (or the pseudogene TRBV3-2) and TRBJ1-3; no definite D call. The germline CDR1 and CDR2 sequences are LGHDT and YNNKEL (reference sequence). V was pared by 0 bases and J by 0 bases, with 6 bases between. The CDR3 runs to 15 residues. CDR3: CASSQDLLSGNTIYF. In nucleotides, the CDR3 is TGTGCCAGCAGCCAAGACCTTCTCTCTGGAAACACCATATATTTT.

J is TRBJ1-5 and V is TRBV5-1; D gene ambiguous. V was clipped by 4 bases and J by 7 bases, with 15 bases between them. Germline V gene sequence: CDR1 SGHRS, CDR2 YFSETQ. CDR3 length equals 14 residues. CDR3 DNA sequence: TGCGCCAGCAGCCGTACGGTCGGGGAACAGCCCCAGCATTTT. Translation: CASSRTVGEQPQHF.

This clone was observed a few times. This chain uses TRBV6-6 with TRBJ1-2; 7 nucleotides line up with TRBD1. Looked up from germline, CDR1 is MNHNY and CDR2 is SVGAGI (reference sequence). This CDR3 is 12 amino acids long. The V gene end was trimmed by 6 bases and the J gene end by 4 bases; junction bases not matched to a gene: 2. The chain's CDR3 is CASSWDSYGYTF. The CDR3 DNA reads as TGTGCCAGCAGCTGGGACAGCTATGGCTACACCTTC.

The chain employs TRBV5-8 and TRBJ2-2; D gene uncertain. Trimming took 7 bases from V and 2 from J, leaving 12 bases between them. Per the germline V gene, CDR1 is SGHTS and CDR2 is YDEGEE. The CDR3 totals 14 residues. CDR3 DNA sequence: TGTGCCAGCCCCTACAGAGCCAACACCGGGGAGCTGTTTTTT. It yields the protein CASPYRANTGELFF.

V gene TRBV3-1 (or the pseudogene TRBV3-2) combines with J gene TRBJ2-3, with 12 bases aligning to TRBD2. The CDR3 loop spans 16 amino acids. After removal of 1 base from V and 1 base from J, the junction contained 0 bases not matched to a gene. CDR1 is LGHDT and CDR2 is YNNKEL in the germline V gene (reference sequence). CDR3 sequence reads: CASSQGTSGGTDTQYF. Written as DNA, the CDR3 is TGTGCCAGCAGCCAAGGGACTAGCGGGGGCACAGATACGCAGTATTTT.

In nucleotides, the CDR3 is TGTGCCAGCACGGGAGTCACAGATACGCAGTATTTT. Encoded protein: CASTGVTDTQYF. The rearrangement joins TRBV12-3 or TRBV12-4 to TRBJ2-3; possible D gene TRBD2, 6 bases. V was clipped by 7 bases and J by 2 bases, with 7 bases between them. The CDR3 totals 12 residues.

This sequence joins TRBV29-1 and TRBJ2-1; 8 bases align to TRBD1. Germline loops: CDR1 SQVTM, CDR2 ANQGSEA. V lost 5 bases, J lost 6 bases, and 3 bases stayed unmatched. CDR3 length: 12 amino acids. The CDR3 reads CSVRQGFNEQFF. CDR3 in DNA: TGCAGCGTTAGACAGGGGTTCAATGAGCAGTTCTTC.

This clone was counted once. This chain uses TRBV5-6 with TRBJ1-3; D gene ambiguous. Germline V gene lookup returns CDR1 SGHDT and CDR2 YYEEEE. V dropped 5 bases and J dropped 0 bases, with 12 bases sitting between them. This CDR3 comprises 15 residues. CDR3 nucleotides: TGTGCCAGCAGGCAGCGCACGAGCTCTGGAAACACCATATATTTT. Its protein product is CASRQRTSSGNTIYF.

This rearrangement joins TRBV7-2 to TRBJ1-2; 9 nucleotides line up with TRBD1. Germline V gene lookup returns CDR1 SGHTA and CDR2 FQGNSA. J was trimmed by 3 bases and V by 5 bases; bases with no gene match: 4. The CDR3 is 14 amino acids. The CDR3 here is CASSPRQGDYGYTF. The CDR3 DNA follows: TGTGCCAGCAGCCCCCGACAGGGGGACTATGGCTACACCTTC.

The V call is TRBV23-1, the J call TRBJ1-1; possibly TRBD1 for D (5 bases). TRBV23-1 is an open reading frame, and its role is uncertain. CDR3 length: 12 residues. V was trimmed by 9 bases and J by 5 bases, leaving 13 bases between them. The CDR3, as DNA: TGCGCCAGGGCTGGGGCGGAGACTGAAGCTTTCTTT. It encodes CARAGAETEAFF.

CDR3 in amino acids: CASSQTGGVMWTQYF. Written as DNA, the CDR3 is TGTGCCAGCAGCCAGACAGGGGGTGTAATGTGGACCCAGTACTTC. This rearrangement joins TRBV6-5 to TRBJ2-5, with TRBD1 matching 9 bases. Germline CDR1 and CDR2: MNHEY and SVGAGI. V dropped 6 bases and J dropped 7; count of bases not matched to a gene: 12. This CDR3 is built from 15 residues.

V gene TRBV7-6 combines with J gene TRBJ2-5; tentatively, D is TRBD2 (6 bases). Germline assignment: CDR1 SGHVS and CDR2 FNYEAQ. V lost 5 bases and J 3 bases, leaving 13 bases between the germline ends. The CDR3 runs to 14 residues. CDR3: CASSPYGGEETQYF. The DNA of the CDR3 is TGTGCCAGCAGCCCGTACGGGGGAGAAGAGACCCAGTACTTC.

The V gene is TRBV27, the J gene TRBJ1-3; D possibly corresponds to TRBD1 (6 bases). The CDR3 spans 13 residues. The germline V gene has CDR1 MNHEY and CDR2 SMNVEV (reference sequence). V gave up 5 bases and J gave up 5 bases, with 10 bases separating them. For the CDR3, the DNA is TGTGCCAGCAGTCTGGACAGACGAAACACCATATATTTT. This translates into CASSLDRRNTIYF.

This chain connects TRBV5-1 to TRBJ2-2, with 8 nucleotides matching TRBD2. Per the germline V gene, CDR1 is SGHRS and CDR2 is YFSETQ. Unmatched junction bases numbered 16, after V lost 2 bases and J lost 7 bases. CDR3 length: 18 residues. The CDR3 nucleotides are TGCGCCAGCAGCTTTGGACTCGCGGGGGCCAGCGGGGGCGGGGAGCTGTTTTTT. Translating it yields CASSFGLAGASGGGELFF.